This T cell receptor beta chain was observed in a study of T cells in Graves' hyperthyroidism and ophthalmopathy. The CDR3 totals 13 residues. Between the trimmed V and J ends, which lost 6 bases and 8 bases, there was a span of 14 bases. Cells are PBMCs isolated from around 10 ml of fresh blood. This clonotype was detected only a few times. Authors of the study amplified TCR beta CDR3 regions from RNA transcripts. HTBI primers were employed in a first-round RT-PCR of the TCR CDR3. TCRdb re-called the multiplex PCR reads with MiXCR, one entry per CDR3 protein. The repertoire has 700,000 or so distinct CDR3 sequences, about 15% of them found once; the top ten carry roughly 8%.

The chain links TRBV12-3 or TRBV12-4 to TRBJ2-4; D is possibly TRBD1 (6 bases). Sample: blood. The source of this sequence is a man younger than 35 with Graves' hyperthyroidism. In DNA form, the CDR3 reads TGTGCCAGCAGCCGTAGAGGGGGTGACATTCAGTACTTC. Translating it yields CASSRRGGDIQYF.